The clone carrying this T cell receptor beta chain was detected only a few times. This sample was taken from a study of blood T cell repertoires in COVID-19. Study summary: Whether acute or convalescent, the COVID-19 samples came from the United States, Italy and Spain. T cells, B-cell-depleted T cells, or PBMCs supplied cDNA or gDNA.

In the source study's methods: Estimates of nucleated cell counts were drawn from the amplification of reference gene primers. Measured with immunoSEQ multiplex PCR; TCRdb has only the in-frame clones, and not every one. The D gene and trimming were derived from the DNA, and the V and J assignments and clone size from that table. The sample records 150,000 to 200,000 clones, more than 85% being singletons. V was trimmed by 5 bases and J by 4 bases, leaving 9 bases between them. Germline V gene data show CDR1 as LGHDT and CDR2 as YNNKEL (reference sequence). This CDR3 contains 14 residues. This chain connects TRBV3-1 (or the pseudogene TRBV3-2) to TRBJ1-6; a weak D match, TRBD1 (5 bases). Sample: peripheral blood. The receptor's source is a man in his forties or fifties with active or convalescent COVID-19. CDR3: CASSFPGYNSPLHF. The CDR3 DNA reads as TGTGCCAGCAGCTTCCCAGGGTATAATTCACCCCTCCACTTT.